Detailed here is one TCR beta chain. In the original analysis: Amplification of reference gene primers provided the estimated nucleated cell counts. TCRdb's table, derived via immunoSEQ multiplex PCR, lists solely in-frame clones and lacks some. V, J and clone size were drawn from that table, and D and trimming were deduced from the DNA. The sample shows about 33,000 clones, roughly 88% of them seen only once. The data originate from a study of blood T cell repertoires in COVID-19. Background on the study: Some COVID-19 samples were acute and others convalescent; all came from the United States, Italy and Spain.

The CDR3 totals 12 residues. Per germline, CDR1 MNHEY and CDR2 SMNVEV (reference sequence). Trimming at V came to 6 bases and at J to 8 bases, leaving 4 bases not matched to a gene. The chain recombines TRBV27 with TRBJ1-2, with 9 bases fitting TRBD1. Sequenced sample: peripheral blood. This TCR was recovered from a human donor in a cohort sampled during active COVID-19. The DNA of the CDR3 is TGTGCCAGCAGGGACAGGGGTGGAGGCTACACCTTC. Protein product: CASRDRGGGYTF.